The 16 T cell receptor beta chains presented below share a single source sample, sequenced in a study of T-cell memory formation after mild COVID-19. MiXCR was run by TCRdb on the 5' RACE reads, yielding one entry per CDR3 protein. Counted here are over 300,000 distinct CDR3 sequences, roughly 20% occurring once; the ten biggest clones make up around a fifth. The sequencing sample was made of PBMCs or a T cell subset sorted from them (not recorded which). These receptors came from a man younger than 35 who had mild COVID-19 (a few samples of this study predate the infection). Cell type and time point are not known.

The chain joins TRBV7-2 to TRBJ1-2, with 7 bases identical to TRBD1. The CDR3 has 13 residues. Germline values: CDR1 SGHTA, CDR2 FQGNSA. V was pared by 5 bases and J by 4 bases, with 4 bases of the junction left unmatched. The CDR3 bases are TGTGCCAGCAGCCGCGACAGGGTCTATGGCTACACCTTC. This gives the protein CASSRDRVYGYTF. The whole variable domain, remainder taken from reference TRBV7-2 and TRBJ1-2, is GAGVSQSPSNKVTEKGKDVELRCDPISGHTALYWYRQSLGQGLEFLIYFQGNSAPDKSGLPSDRFSAERTGGSVSTLTIQRTQQEDSAVYLCASSRDRVYGYTFGSGTRLTVV.

This clonotype was detected a few times. The J gene is TRBJ1-1, the V gene TRBV20-1; the D gene is possibly TRBD1 (5 bases). V gave up 6 bases and J gave up 1 base, with 9 bases separating them. The CDR3 length is 12 residues. Per germline, CDR1 DFQATT and CDR2 SNEGSKA (reference sequence). The CDR3 loop is CSALRGNTEAFF. The DNA of the CDR3 is TGCAGTGCCCTAAGGGGGAACACTGAAGCTTTCTTT.

Only a few counts were recorded for this clonotype. This sequence joins TRBV12-3 or TRBV12-4 and TRBJ2-5; D perhaps matches TRBD2 (6 bases). The CDR3 totals 13 residues. The germline V and J ends were trimmed by 4 bases and 5 bases, with 11 bases remaining between them. The CDR3 coding sequence is TGTGCCAGCAGTTCGGGGGAGTGGGAGACCCAGTACTTC. Translation: CASSSGEWETQYF.

The chain recombines TRBV7-3 with TRBJ2-5, with D perhaps assigned TRBD1 or TRBD2 (5 bases each). Germline CDR1 reads SGHTA; CDR2 reads FQGTGA. The CDR3 is made up of 14 amino acids. The ends were cut back, 5 bases at V and 4 bases at J, with 14 bases in the middle. CDR3 region: CASSPREGVETQYF. CDR3 nucleotide sequence: TGTGCCAGCAGCCCTCGGGAAGGGGTAGAGACCCAGTACTTC.

The CDR3 here is CASSPTGPNQPQHF. For the CDR3, the DNA is TGTGCCAGCTCACCCACGGGACCCAATCAGCCCCAGCATTTT. V is TRBV18 and J is TRBJ1-5; possible D gene TRBD1, 5 bases. Germline lookup yields CDR1 KGHSH and CDR2 LQKENI. The CDR3 consists of 14 residues. Trimming removed 3 bases from V and 3 bases from J, with 9 bases in between.

The chain carries TRBV2 and TRBJ2-5; perhaps TRBD1 as D (6 bases). The CDR3 has 15 residues. Germline lookup yields CDR1 SNHLY and CDR2 FYNNEI. V gave up 2 bases and J gave up 5 bases, with 15 bases separating them. As DNA, the CDR3 is TGTGCCAGCAGTGAAAGGCCAGGGGATATGGAGACCCAGTACTTC. It specifies CASSERPGDMETQYF.

Only a few counts were recorded for this clonotype. The V call is TRBV6-2 or TRBV6-3, the J call TRBJ2-1; no definite D call. Looked up from germline, CDR1 is MNHEY and CDR2 is SVGEGT. V shed 0 bases and J shed 5 bases, with 5 bases lying between them. The CDR3 is 13 amino acids. CDR3 residues: CASSYSENNEQFF. In DNA, the CDR3 is TGTGCCAGCAGTTACTCAGAAAACAATGAGCAGTTCTTC.

This clonotype has more than one count but fewer than ten. The rearrangement links TRBV29-1 to TRBJ1-5; weak D call: TRBD1 (5 bases). Looked up from germline, CDR1 is SQVTM and CDR2 is ANQGSEA. The CDR3 loop spans 14 amino acids. Trimming removed 3 bases at V and 2 bases at J, with 11 bases between. This CDR3 reads CSVDLWDGNQPQHF. In DNA, the CDR3 is TGCAGCGTTGACCTGTGGGACGGCAATCAGCCCCAGCATTTT.

CDR3 loop: CASSFTGSNYGYTF. The CDR3 DNA is TGTGCCAGCAGCTTTACAGGTTCTAACTATGGCTACACCTTC. The V gene is TRBV5-8, the J gene TRBJ1-2, with a possible D match to TRBD1 (5 bases). Germline loops: CDR1 SGHTS, CDR2 YDEGEE. This CDR3 is built from 14 residues. The V end lost 2 bases, the J end lost 0 bases, and 8 bases lay between the germline ends.

Only a few counts were recorded for this clonotype. The gene calls are TRBV2 and TRBJ1-1; 10 bases map to TRBD1. The germline CDR1 and CDR2 sequences are SNHLY and FYNNEI. This CDR3 comprises 15 residues. J gave up 4 bases and V 2 bases, and 4 bases lay outside the gene matches. CDR3 sequence (DNA): TGTGCCAGCAGTGAACGGACAGGGGGGATCACTGAAGCTTTCTTT. This encodes CASSERTGGITEAFF.

This clonotype showed up just a few times. The chain has TRBV7-3 and TRBJ2-1; 11 nucleotides agree with TRBD2. V lost 5 bases and J lost 6; bases outside the gene matches: 6. The V gene's germline CDR1 is SGHTA and CDR2 FQGTGA. CDR3 length equals 15 residues. The CDR3: CASSPASGGSNEQFF. The CDR3 region has the DNA TGTGCCAGCAGCCCGGCTAGCGGGGGGAGCAATGAGCAGTTCTTC.

Concerning this clonotype: The junction departs from germline at one end; a sequencing error may be responsible. This rearrangement joins TRBV9 to TRBJ1-6; possible D gene TRBD1, 5 bases. The CDR3 spans 16 residues. Per germline, CDR1 SGDLS and CDR2 YYNGEE. DNA of the CDR3: TGTGCCAGCAGCGCGCACCAGGCGGGGACTAATTCACCCCTCAACTTT. This sequence encodes CASSAHQAGTNSPLNF.

The chain recombines TRBV11-2 with TRBJ1-6, with D possibly being TRBD1 (6 bases). The V end was cut by 5 bases, the J end by 9 bases, with 26 bases between. The CDR3 length is 18 residues. Germline CDR1 and CDR2: SGHAT and FQNNGV. The CDR3 loop reads CASSPRGGVIRGSSPLHF. The CDR3 DNA reads TGTGCCAGCAGCCCCAGAGGGGGGGTCATTAGGGGTAGTTCACCCCTCCACTTT.

The V and J genes are TRBV6-2 or TRBV6-3 and TRBJ2-7; tentative D call: TRBD1 (6 bases). Germline-derived CDR1 and CDR2 are MNHEY and SVGEGT. V was pared by 7 bases and J by 2 bases, with 15 bases between. The CDR3 is 14 residues long. The CDR3 nucleotides read TGTGCCAGCACCACGAGGGGGTGGACCTACGAGCAGTACTTC. This sequence encodes CASTTRGWTYEQYF.

The chain has TRBV4-1 and TRBJ1-1; D is possibly TRBD1 (5 bases). V gave up 0 bases and J gave up 11 bases, with 19 bases separating them. The CDR3 has 15 amino acids. CDR1 MGHRA and CDR2 YSYEKL come from the germline V gene. The CDR3 nucleotides read TGCGCCAGCAGCCAAGAACCAGACAGTTCAACGCAGGCTTTCTTT. As protein: CASSQEPDSSTQAFF.

The rearrangement links TRBV9 to TRBJ2-5; D is unresolved. V was cut by 1 base and J by 2 bases, with 9 bases left in between. The V gene's germline CDR1 is SGDLS and CDR2 YYNGEE. The CDR3 is made up of 14 amino acids. Here the CDR3 DNA reads TGTGCCAGCAGCGTATTTGCTGGGCAAGAGACCCAGTACTTC. This gives the protein CASSVFAGQETQYF.